This T cell receptor (beta chain) was identified during a study of blood T cell repertoires in COVID-19. On the study more broadly: Italy, Spain and the United States were the sources of the convalescent and acute COVID-19 samples. T cells, B-cell-depleted T cells, or PBMCs supplied cDNA or gDNA.

This CDR3 has 14 residues. CDR1 is MNHEY, CDR2 SVGAGI, per germline. V was clipped by 6 bases and J by 2 bases; unmatched bases: 3. In the original analysis: Quantification of nucleated cells was approximated via reference gene primer amplification. Repertoires were generated with immunoSEQ multiplex PCR, while TCRdb's copy carries only in-frame clones and drops some. That table is the source of V, J and clone size, and D and trimming were worked out from the DNA. The sample lists 100,000 to 150,000 clones; approximately 88% were seen once. The rearrangement links TRBV6-5 to TRBJ1-3; 8 bases agree with TRBD1. The sequencing sample was made of peripheral blood. The TCR originated in a man in his 70s with active COVID-19. The CDR3: CASRETGAGNTIYF. CDR3 coding DNA: TGTGCCAGCAGAGAGACAGGGGCTGGAAACACCATATATTTT.